These T cell receptor beta chains were read from a single sample in a study of OX40 agonist ivuxolimab in advanced cancers. Repertoires were generated with immunoSEQ multiplex PCR, while TCRdb's copy carries only in-frame clones and drops some. The profile covers about 68,000 clones, with roughly nine tenths appearing a single time and approximately 0.3% taken by the ten largest. The sample was CD4+ or CD8+ T cells sorted from blood, taken in a trial of the OX40 agonist ivuxolimab. All receptors come from an adult with an advanced solid tumor such as melanoma, head and neck, liver or kidney cancer. CDR3s include the opening cysteine and the closing phenylalanine or tryptophan. The D gene is left open where the match is weak. Clone size is stated in some rows and not others, as once, few, many or a class when expanded.

clone size,V gene,D gene,J gene,CDR3 protein,CDR3 DNA
.,TRBV4-1,TRBD1,TRBJ1-1,CASSLGGGYMNTEAFF,TGCGCCAGCAGCCTAGGGGGCGGGTATATGAACACTGAAGCTTTCTTT
.,TRBV25-1,.,TRBJ2-1,CASRPLGTVYNEQFF,TGTGCCAGCAGACCCCTTGGGACGGTATACAATGAGCAGTTCTTC
.,TRBV19,.,TRBJ1-1,CASSMVNTEAFF,TGTGCCAGTAGTATGGTGAACACTGAAGCTTTCTTT
.,TRBV19,.,TRBJ2-7,CASSPRTAYEQYF,TGTGCCAGTAGTCCGCGGACAGCCTACGAGCAGTACTTC
.,TRBV7-9,.,TRBJ2-1,CASSLEHGGDNEQFF,TGTGCCAGCAGCTTAGAACACGGGGGAGACAATGAGCAGTTCTTC
.,TRBV6-5,TRBD1,TRBJ1-1,CASSLLTTGEAFF,TGTGCCAGCAGTTTACTCACGACAGGGGAAGCTTTCTTT
.,TRBV2,.,TRBJ1-2,CASSVGERFGYTF,TGTGCCAGCAGTGTTGGGGAACGTTTTGGCTACACCTTC
.,TRBV27,.,TRBJ1-1,CASILTGLNTEAFF,TGTGCCAGCATCCTGACAGGTTTGAACACTGAAGCTTTCTTT
.,TRBV2,.,TRBJ1-1,CASTPPDSFTEAFF,TGTGCCAGCACACCGCCGGACAGTTTCACTGAAGCTTTCTTT
.,TRBV28,.,TRBJ2-1,CASRWTDHYNEQFF,TGTGCCAGCAGGTGGACAGACCACTACAATGAGCAGTTCTTC
.,TRBV6-5,TRBD1,TRBJ1-1,CASQGGGTEAFF,TGTGCCAGCCAGGGGGGAGGTACTGAAGCTTTCTTT
.,TRBV5-1,.,TRBJ2-6,CASSPGHSSGANVLTF,TGCGCCAGCTCACCGGGACATAGCTCTGGGGCCAACGTCCTGACTTTC
.,TRBV19,TRBD1,TRBJ2-7,CASSKPTGPWEQYF,TGTGCCAGTAGTAAGCCGACAGGGCCCTGGGAGCAGTACTTC
.,TRBV2,TRBD2,TRBJ2-7,CASSETLAGHGQYF,TGTGCCAGCAGTGAAACTCTAGCGGGGCACGGGCAGTACTTC
.,TRBV6-5,.,TRBJ2-5,CASSYNGNQETQYF,TGTGCCAGCAGTTACAATGGGAACCAAGAGACCCAGTACTTC
.,TRBV25-1,.,TRBJ2-1,CASSEYNEQFF,TGTGCCAGCAGTGAATATAATGAGCAGTTCTTC
.,TRBV2,.,TRBJ1-3,CASSGGNSGNTIYF,TGTGCCAGCAGTGGGGGAAACTCTGGAAACACCATATATTTT
.,TRBV11-3,TRBD2,TRBJ2-5,CASSPRLAGLETQYF,TGTGCCAGCAGCCCCCGGCTAGCGGGACTAGAGACCCAGTACTTC
.,TRBV19,.,TRBJ1-5,CASSKNPGTDGQPQHF,TGTGCCAGTAGTAAGAACCCCGGGACCGACGGCCAGCCCCAGCATTTT
.,TRBV7-3,.,TRBJ2-4,CASSPTAANQKNIQYF,TGTGCCAGCAGCCCGACAGCCGCAAACCAAAAAAACATTCAGTACTTC
.,TRBV5-5,.,TRBJ2-7,CASSWRGPPYEQYF,TGTGCCAGCAGCTGGCGGGGACCCCCCTACGAGCAGTACTTC
.,TRBV5-1,.,TRBJ2-5,CASSSGLAETQYF,TGCGCCAGCAGCTCCGGTCTAGCAGAGACCCAGTACTTC
.,TRBV7-3,.,TRBJ2-6,CASSSYGGSGANVLTF,TGTGCCAGCAGCTCGTACGGGGGCTCTGGGGCCAACGTCCTGACTTTC
.,TRBV7-9,.,TRBJ1-2,CASSLEAKWGYTF,TGTGCCAGCAGCTTAGAAGCTAAATGGGGCTACACCTTC
.,TRBV4-1,TRBD1,TRBJ1-6,CASSTFGQDGNSPLHF,TGCGCCAGCAGCACCTTCGGACAGGATGGAAATTCACCCCTCCACTTT
.,TRBV2,.,TRBJ2-5,CASPRSGVQETQYF,TGTGCCAGCCCAAGGTCGGGGGTCCAAGAGACCCAGTACTTC
once,TRBV11-2,.,TRBJ2-3,CASSSLKTATDTQYF,TGTGCCAGCAGCTCTTTGAAGACAGCCACAGATACGCAGTATTTT
.,TRBV5-1,TRBD2,TRBJ2-1,CASSRGLAANNEQFF,TGCGCCAGCAGCCGAGGACTAGCGGCAAACAATGAGCAGTTCTTC
once,TRBV27,TRBD1,TRBJ1-5,CASSPGTGINQPQHF,TGTGCCAGCAGTCCCGGGACAGGGATCAATCAGCCCCAGCATTTT
.,TRBV5-1,TRBD2,TRBJ2-1,CASSLAGGGNEQFF,TGCGCCAGCAGCTTGGCAGGCGGGGGCAATGAGCAGTTCTTC
.,TRBV28,.,TRBJ1-1,CASSSPRDRNTEAFF,TGTGCCAGCAGTTCTCCCCGTGACCGGAACACTGAAGCTTTCTTT
.,TRBV14,.,TRBJ2-1,CASSQGSLEQFF,TGTGCCAGCAGCCAGGGATCACTTGAGCAGTTCTTC
.,TRBV19,.,TRBJ2-7,CASSSTDPRGEQYF,TGTGCCAGTAGTTCCACAGACCCCAGGGGCGAGCAGTACTTC
.,TRBV10-2,.,TRBJ2-3,CASNGRWVLNTDTQYF,TGCGCCAGCAACGGACGTTGGGTGTTAAACACAGATACGCAGTATTTT
once,TRBV29-1,.,TRBJ1-1,CSAKSPPRGTEAFF,TGCAGCGCCAAGAGTCCCCCCCGTGGCACTGAAGCTTTCTTT
.,TRBV7-3,.,TRBJ2-1,CASSPSVSRLVYNEQFF,TGTGCCAGCAGCCCCAGCGTGTCCCGTCTTGTCTACAATGAGCAGTTCTTC
.,TRBV19,.,TRBJ1-1,CASSIRGGEAFF,TGTGCCAGTAGTATCCGAGGAGGTGAAGCTTTCTTT